This TCR beta chain emerged from a study of technical replicates of blood from several donors. TCRdb's copy holds only in-frame clones and misses some; the assay was immunoSEQ multiplex PCR. Here the sample spans about 76,000 clones, roughly nine tenths being singletons. The germline V gene has CDR1 LNHDA and CDR2 SQIVND (reference sequence). After removal of 10 bases from V and 7 bases from J, the junction contained 11 bases not matched to a gene. The CDR3 has 14 residues. This rearrangement joins TRBV19 to TRBJ2-2; 8 bases align to TRBD2. The specimen sequenced was T cells isolated from PBMCs. This sequence was found in a human donor in good health. This chain's CDR3 is CATNRDGRDGELFF. CDR3 bases: TGTGCCACAAACCGGGACGGGAGGGACGGGGAGCTGTTTTTT.